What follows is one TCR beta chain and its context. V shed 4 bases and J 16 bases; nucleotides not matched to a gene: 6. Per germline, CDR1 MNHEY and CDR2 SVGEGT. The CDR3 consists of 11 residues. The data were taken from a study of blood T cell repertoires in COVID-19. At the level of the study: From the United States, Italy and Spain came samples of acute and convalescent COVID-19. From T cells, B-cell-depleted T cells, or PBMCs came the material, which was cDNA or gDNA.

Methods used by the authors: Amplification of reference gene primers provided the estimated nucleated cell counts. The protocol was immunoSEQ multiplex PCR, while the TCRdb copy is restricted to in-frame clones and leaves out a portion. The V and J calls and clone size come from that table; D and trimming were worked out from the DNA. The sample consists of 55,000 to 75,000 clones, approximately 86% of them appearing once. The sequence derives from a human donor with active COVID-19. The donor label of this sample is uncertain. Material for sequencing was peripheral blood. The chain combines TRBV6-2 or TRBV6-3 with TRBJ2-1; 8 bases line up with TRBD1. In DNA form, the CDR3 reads TGTGCCAGCAGTTTGGGACAGGCTGGTTTCTTC. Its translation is CASSLGQAGFF.